This T cell receptor beta chain comes out of a study of cytomegalovirus exposure and HLA in healthy donors. Study details: Earlier results showed roughly 120 million unique TCR beta sequences derived from around 170 million T cells.

Whole-study results and caveats: Fewer N-insertions than the 666-donor mean were reportedly shown by an Asian-associated ancestry cluster in a later analysis. A later analysis linked a missense variant in DCLRE1C to the trimming of TCR beta V and J genes. Researchers counted around 160 TCR beta chains as cytomegalovirus-associated.

This clone was detected once. Antigen: not known. The V end was cut by 7 bases, the J end by 4 bases, with 11 bases between. CDR3 length equals 12 residues. CDR1 and CDR2 from the germline V gene are SNHLY and FYNNEI. Primers for the PCR totalled 60 Vbeta and 13 Jbeta. Libraries were prepared by immunoSEQ multiplex PCR; TCRdb keeps only in-frame clonotypes and omits some of them. Of about 180,000 clones in the sample, 77% were seen once. The chain recombines TRBV2 with TRBJ2-7; a possible D gene is TRBD2 (6 bases). The receptor's source is a woman aged 55-75 years in good health and CMV-seropositive. The sequencing input was PBMCs. The CDR3 spells CASKGLLYEQYF. The CDR3 DNA reads as TGTGCCAGCAAGGGACTCTTATACGAGCAGTACTTC.